The 14 T cell receptor beta chains below come from one sample, sequenced in a study of OX40 agonist ivuxolimab in advanced cancers. The method was immunoSEQ multiplex PCR; TCRdb's version includes in-frame clones alone and lacks a portion of them. This sample has about 76,000 clones, with about 87% found just once. The sequencing here drew on CD4+ or CD8+ T cells sorted from blood, taken in a trial of the OX40 agonist ivuxolimab. These receptors all come from an adult with an advanced solid tumor such as melanoma, head and neck, liver or kidney cancer.

This sequence joins TRBV19 and TRBJ1-3; D might be TRBD1 (6 bases). Germline V gene sequence: CDR1 LNHDA, CDR2 SQIVND (reference sequence). The CDR3 runs to 16 residues. V dropped 4 bases and J dropped 0 bases, with 13 bases sitting between them. The CDR3 sequence is CASSTGQLSSGNTIYF. CDR3 DNA: TGTGCCAGTAGTACGGGACAACTCAGCTCTGGAAACACCATATATTTT.

The chain recombines TRBV5-1 with TRBJ1-1; 9 bases agree with TRBD1. Looked up from germline, CDR1 is SGHRS and CDR2 is YFSETQ. This CDR3 spans 14 amino acids. Trimming took 0 bases from V and 5 from J; bases not matched to a gene: 2. The CDR3 is CASSLDRGRTEAFF. Here the CDR3 DNA reads TGCGCCAGCAGCTTGGACAGGGGGCGTACTGAAGCTTTCTTT. Looking up the rest from reference TRBV5-1 and TRBJ1-1 gives the full variable domain: KAGVTQTPRYLIKTRGQQVTLSCSPISGHRSVSWYQQTPGQGLQFLFEYFSETQRNKGNFPGRFSGRQFSNSRSEMNVSTLELGDSALYLCASSLDRGRTEAFFGQGTRLTVV.

The chain carries TRBV6-1 and TRBJ2-5; TRBD2 is a possible D gene (5 bases). The DNA end is more similar to TRBJ2-7, so the J call may be wrong. CDR3 length: 15 amino acids. Germline V gene sequence: CDR1 MNHNS, CDR2 SASEGT. The chain's CDR3 is CASRTLSGGWNEQYF. The CDR3 DNA reads TGTGCCAGCAGGACTTTGTCGGGCGGGTGGAACGAGCAGTACTTC.

The chain is built from TRBV5-4 and TRBJ1-1; a weak D match, TRBD1 (5 bases). V lost 7 bases and J 1 base, leaving 5 bases between the germline ends. Germline CDR1 is SGHNT and CDR2 is YYREEE (reference sequence). The CDR3 contains 11 residues. CDR3 protein: CASGGNTEAFF. In DNA, the CDR3 is TGTGCCAGCGGGGGGAACACTGAAGCTTTCTTT.

The chain joins TRBV30 to TRBJ2-5; 7 nucleotides line up with TRBD1. The germline gives CDR1 GTSNPN, CDR2 SVGIG (reference sequence). CDR3 length: 15 amino acids. Trimming took 3 bases from V and 2 from J; bases not matched to a gene: 9. The CDR3 DNA sequence: TGTGCCTGGAGCCTTTTACCGGGACAGCAAGAGACCCAGTACTTC. This encodes CAWSLLPGQQETQYF.

This clone was picked up a small number of times. The chain has TRBV28 and TRBJ2-2; possible D gene TRBD2, 6 bases. V lost 5 bases, J lost 4 bases, and 23 bases lay in between. The CDR3 sequence is 18 residues long. The germline CDR1 and CDR2 sequences are MDHEN and SYDVKM. CDR3 in amino acids: CASSPHVGGASSTGELFF. For the CDR3, the DNA is TGTGCCAGCAGTCCCCACGTGGGGGGAGCGTCGAGCACCGGGGAGCTGTTTTTT.

The chain joins TRBV5-5 to TRBJ1-1; no definite D call. The CDR3 consists of 15 residues. V was shortened by 0 bases and J by 0 bases, with 9 bases between the two germline ends. Germline CDR1 is SGHKS and CDR2 is YYEKEE (reference sequence). The CDR3 nucleotides are TGTGCCAGCAGCTTGGGGGTCAGCATGAACACTGAAGCTTTCTTT. Translating it yields CASSLGVSMNTEAFF.

The chain links TRBV7-9 to TRBJ1-1; 7 bases are a match to TRBD1. Unmatched junction bases numbered 12, after V lost 6 bases and J lost 2 bases. CDR3 size: 16 residues. Looked up from germline, CDR1 is SEHNR and CDR2 is FQNEAQ (reference sequence). The CDR3 DNA reads TGTGCCAGCAGTCTTGTGATGGGACAGCCTAACACTGAAGCTTTCTTT. It encodes CASSLVMGQPNTEAFF.

This sequence joins TRBV13 and TRBJ2-3; D remains ambiguous. Germline V gives CDR1 PRHDT, CDR2 FYEKMQ (reference sequence). Trimming left V 0 bases short and J 0 bases short, with 10 bases between. The CDR3 length is 16 residues. CDR3: CASSLGLPASTDTQYF. The CDR3 DNA reads TGTGCCAGCAGCTTAGGCCTCCCAGCTAGCACAGATACGCAGTATTTT.

The rearrangement links TRBV6-1 to TRBJ1-2; the D is unclear. The CDR3 length is 14 residues. The germline V gene encodes CDR1 MNHNS and CDR2 SASEGT. Trimming took off 1 base at V and 2 bases at J, with 8 bases between the two ends. The CDR3 DNA sequence: TGTGCCAGCAGTGAAGAGGAAGGGAACTATGGCTACACCTTC. This translates into CASSEEEGNYGYTF.

The rearrangement uses TRBV7-8 and TRBJ1-1, with a weak D call TRBD1 (5 bases). The CDR3 length is 14 residues. Germline CDR1 SGHVS, CDR2 FQNEAQ. The V and J ends lost 5 bases and 4 bases respectively, with 14 bases between them. The CDR3 sequence is CASSLGAGVTEAFF. The CDR3 region has the DNA TGTGCCAGCAGCCTCGGAGCGGGGGTCACTGAAGCTTTCTTT.

The chain uses TRBV5-4 and TRBJ2-7; D might be TRBD1 or TRBD2, each matching 6 bases. Germline V CDR1 and CDR2: SGHNT, YYREEE (reference sequence). The V end was cut by 0 bases, the J end by 3 bases, with 16 bases between. This CDR3 spans 16 amino acids. This CDR3 reads CASSLGGAGTRYEQYF. The CDR3 DNA is TGTGCCAGCAGCTTGGGGGGGGCGGGGACTCGCTACGAGCAGTACTTC.

This clone occurred a few times. Mismatch with germline at one junction end may stem from a read error. CDR3 in amino acids: CASSQRGQGPQF. The CDR3 DNA reads as TGTGCCAGCAGTCAAAGGGGTCAGGGGCCCCAATTT. The chain has TRBV28 and TRBJ1-1, with a weak D call TRBD1 (6 bases). This CDR3 has 12 residues. CDR1 is MDHEN and CDR2 is SYDVKM in the germline V gene. The full variable domain, its missing parts supplied by reference TRBV28 and TRBJ1-1, is DVKVTQSSRYLVKRTGEKVFLECVQDMDHENMFWYRQDPGLGLRLIYFSYDVKMKEKGDIPEGYSVSREKKERFSLILESASTNQTSMYLCASSQRGQGPQFGQGTRLTVV.

V is TRBV27 and J is TRBJ2-6, with a weak D call TRBD1 (5 bases). V gave up 2 bases and J gave up 2 bases, with 10 bases separating them. There are 16 residues in the CDR3. Germline V gene lookup returns CDR1 MNHEY and CDR2 SMNVEV (reference sequence). The CDR3 region has the DNA TGTGCCAGCAGTTTAGCAGGGTTGGCTGGGGCCAACGTCCTGACTTTC. Protein product: CASSLAGLAGANVLTF. Full variable domain (missing parts from reference TRBV27 and TRBJ2-6): EAQVTQNPRYLITVTGKKLTVTCSQNMNHEYMSWYRQDPGLGLRQIYYSMNVEVTDKGDVPEGYKVSRKEKRNFPLILESPSPNQTSLYFCASSLAGLAGANVLTFGAGSRLTVL.